This TCR beta chain was captured by sequencing in a study of T cell responses to AZD1222 COVID-19 vaccine. Study results and limitations: Regions 160-218 and 743-854 dominated among vaccine-associated CD4 TCRs spanning spike. Sampling captured repertoires only after the peak T cell response. Among AZD1222 vaccinees, only six or seven were seropositive at baseline. Following two doses of AZD1222, Spike-specific TCR breadth and depth rose.

This CDR3 spans 13 amino acids. V lost 6 bases, J lost 4 bases, and 16 bases lay in between. Germline lookup yields CDR1 GTSNPN and CDR2 SVGIG (reference sequence). With regard to this clone: The antigen is undetermined.

Assay: immunoSEQ multiplex PCR; the TCRdb copy retains only in-frame clones and omits some. The sample carries some 150,000 clones, about 90% recorded once. This receptor was taken from an adult in good health. The chain recombines TRBV30 with TRBJ2-7, with D perhaps TRBD1 (6 bases). The sample was peripheral blood, taken on day 0 of MenACWY control vaccination. The CDR3 spells CACTQGIGYEQYF. The CDR3 DNA follows: TGTGCCTGTACTCAGGGGATCGGGTACGAGCAGTACTTC.